This is a list of T cell receptor beta chains from one sample in a study of T cell changes during pregnancy in multiple sclerosis. Generated by immunoSEQ multiplex PCR, the TCRdb table keeps only in-frame clones and is missing some. The sample has about 55,000 clones, 80% to 90% seen once. Here the sequenced sample was CD4+ T cells from peripheral blood mononuclear cells, taken in the first trimester of pregnancy. The receptors stem from a female donor with multiple sclerosis, enrolled in a pregnancy study. Both conserved end residues are part of each CDR3. Fields, in order: V gene, D gene, J gene, clone size, CDR3 DNA, CDR3 protein. The D gene is left open where the match is weak. Size is omitted from some rows. Given values are once, few, many or a class for expanded clones.

>TRBV19|.|TRBJ2-1|.
TGTGCCAGTACCATCCAGGATGAGCAGTTCTTC
CASTIQDEQFF
>TRBV28|.|TRBJ2-7|.
TGTGCCAGCAGTCAGGGACTGCCAATCGGCGAGCAGTACTTC
CASSQGLPIGEQYF
>TRBV18|.|TRBJ1-1|.
TGTGCCAGCTCACAAAACACCCCAGTGTTAAACACTGAAGCTTTCTTT
CASSQNTPVLNTEAFF
>TRBV5-6|TRBD1|TRBJ1-2|.
TGTGCCAGCAGCTTGGACAGGGGCTTGAGTGGCTACACCTTC
CASSLDRGLSGYTF
>TRBV19|.|TRBJ2-2|.
TGTGCCAGTAGCCCGACAGGCTACCAGAACACCGGGGAGCTGTTTTTT
CASSPTGYQNTGELFF
>TRBV28|TRBD1|TRBJ1-5|.
TGTGCCAGCAGTTTAGGGTGGGGACAGGGGGCCTTGAATAGCAATCAGCCCCAGCATTTT
CASSLGWGQGALNSNQPQHF
>TRBV2|.|TRBJ1-2|.
TGTGCCAGCAGTGAGAGAGGGTATGGCTACACCTTC
CASSERGYGYTF
>TRBV2|.|TRBJ2-2|.
TGTGCCAGCAGTGTTCGCGGGACAGAAGTGACCGGGGAGCTGTTTTTT
CASSVRGTEVTGELFF
>TRBV18|TRBD1|TRBJ1-2|.
TGTGCCAGCTCACCCCGGGGACAGGACTATGGCTACACCTTC
CASSPRGQDYGYTF
>TRBV30|TRBD1|TRBJ1-4|.
TGTGCCTGCGGGACAGGAGGTGAAAAACTGTTTTTT
CACGTGGEKLFF
>TRBV7-9|TRBD1|TRBJ1-2|.
TGTGCCAGCAGCTCCGACAGGGCAGGCCGGGGGGGCTACACCTTC
CASSSDRAGRGGYTF
>TRBV5-1|TRBD1|TRBJ1-3|.
TGCGCCAGCAGCTTGAGTACGAGGGGGCTTAGCTCTGGAAACACCATATATTTT
CASSLSTRGLSSGNTIYF
>TRBV14|.|TRBJ1-3|once
TGTGCCAGCAGTACACCAGGGACTGGAAACACCATATATTTT
CASSTPGTGNTIYF
>TRBV6-5|.|TRBJ2-7|.
TGTGCCAGCAGTTATCTGGCGGCCTCCTACGAGCAGTACTTC
CASSYLAASYEQYF
>TRBV7-2|.|TRBJ1-6|.
TGTGCCAGCAGCTCCAGCGCCACCTATAATTCACCCCTCCACTTT
CASSSSATYNSPLHF
>TRBV28|.|TRBJ1-5|.
TGTGCCAGCAGGCGTAATACAGGGACTCAGCCCCAGCATTTT
CASRRNTGTQPQHF
>TRBV9|TRBD1|TRBJ1-2|.
TGTGCCAGCAGCGTAACAGGGGGCCCACTCTATGGCTACACCTTC
CASSVTGGPLYGYTF
>TRBV9|.|TRBJ1-2|.
TGTGCCAGCAGCACGACGGGGGGAAGTTATGGCTACACCTTC
CASSTTGGSYGYTF
>TRBV7-9|TRBD1|TRBJ1-1|.
TGTGCCAGCAGCCCCGTGGGGCTGCGGGACAGCTTTAAGAACACTGAAGCTTTCTTT
CASSPVGLRDSFKNTEAFF
>TRBV6-5|TRBD1|TRBJ2-1|.
TGTGCCAGCAGGCGGACAGGGGGCGGATTCAATGAGCAGTTCTTC
CASRRTGGGFNEQFF
>TRBV7-8|.|TRBJ1-1|.
TGTGCCAGCAGCTCGGGGCAGGGGAAAAACACTGAAGCTTTCTTT
CASSSGQGKNTEAFF
>TRBV30|TRBD2|TRBJ2-7|.
TGTGCCTGGACCCGAAAGACTAGCGGGGGCTACCACGAGCAGTACTTC
CAWTRKTSGGYHEQYF
>TRBV2|.|TRBJ1-5|.
TGTGCCAGCAGTGAACCTGCCTATAGCAATCAGCCCCAGCATTTT
CASSEPAYSNQPQHF
>TRBV18|TRBD2|TRBJ2-7|.
TGTGCCAGCTCACCGAATCCGACTAGCGGGGGATACGAGCAGTACTTC
CASSPNPTSGGYEQYF
>TRBV18|.|TRBJ1-5|.
TGTGCCAGCTCCTCGGACAGCGGGAGTCCCAATCAGCCCCAGCATTTT
CASSSDSGSPNQPQHF
>TRBV25-1|TRBD1|TRBJ1-2|.
TGTGCCAGCAGTGAGGACAGGGGTATTTGGTATGGCTACACCTTC
CASSEDRGIWYGYTF
>TRBV7-2|.|TRBJ2-7|once
TGTGCCAGCAGCTTAACAAGCGGACTAACCTACGAGCAGTACTTC
CASSLTSGLTYEQYF
>TRBV7-2|.|TRBJ2-7|.
TGTGCCAGCAGCCAACCCAGGGCCGAGCAGTACTTC
CASSQPRAEQYF
>TRBV7-2|TRBD2|TRBJ2-7|.
TGTGCCAGCGCACGGGGCGGGAGTCTCCACGAGCAGTACTTC
CASARGGSLHEQYF
>TRBV30|TRBD1|TRBJ2-7|.
TGTGCCTGGAGTGTCGGGGACAGGTGGTACTTC
CAWSVGDRWYF
>TRBV6-5|.|TRBJ2-2|.
TGTGCCAGCAGTTACTTCGGCGGAATGGATACCGGGGAGCTGTTTTTT
CASSYFGGMDTGELFF
>TRBV5-4|.|TRBJ1-2|.
TGTGCCAGCAAACAGGGTCGAGGCTATGGCTACACCTTC
CASKQGRGYGYTF
>TRBV19|TRBD2|TRBJ2-1|.
TGTGCCAGTAGTACCCGGGGGACTAGCGGGAGGTCGGGCTACAATGAGCAGTTCTTC
CASSTRGTSGRSGYNEQFF
>TRBV5-1|.|TRBJ2-3|.
TGCGCCAGCAGCTTGGCCAGGGAACCGGACAGACCCACAGATACGCAGTATTTT
CASSLAREPDRPTDTQYF
>TRBV6-5|.|TRBJ2-5|.
TGTGCCAGCAGTACCCCCCAGAAGACCCAGTACTTC
CASSTPQKTQYF
>TRBV28|.|TRBJ2-7|.
TGTGCCAGCTTCGGTCCGAGCGGGACAGGTACCTACGAGCAGTACTTC
CASFGPSGTGTYEQYF
>TRBV5-1|TRBD1|TRBJ2-2|.
TGCGCCAGCAGCCCCATCGAAGTACCGGGACAGGGGGCCGGAACCGGGGAGCTGTTTTTT
CASSPIEVPGQGAGTGELFF
>TRBV21-1|.|TRBJ1-5|few
TGTGCCAGCAGCAAAGCGCGGAGGGATGCCAATCAGCCCCAGCATTTT
CASSKARRDANQPQHF
>TRBV6-4|.|TRBJ2-3|.
TGTGCCAGCAGCGGAACCGGGACAACAAACACAGATACGCAGTATTTT
CASSGTGTTNTDTQYF
>TRBV7-3|TRBD1|TRBJ2-2|.
TGTGCCAGCAGCTTAGACAGGGTGAACACCGGGGAGCTGTTTTTT
CASSLDRVNTGELFF
>TRBV19|TRBD1|TRBJ1-6|.
TGTGCCAGTAGTATTAGGGGACAGGGGGCCTCAAGCTCACCCCTCCACTTT
CASSIRGQGASSSPLHF
>TRBV2|.|TRBJ2-1|.
TGTGCCAGCAGTGTGGGTGTTCACAGTAACAATGAGCAGTTCTTC
CASSVGVHSNNEQFF
>TRBV7-2|.|TRBJ1-2|.
TGTGCCAGCAGCTTAGGTGGCGGTCTCAACTATGGCTACACCTTC
CASSLGGGLNYGYTF
>TRBV5-5|.|TRBJ2-1|.
TGTGCCAGCAGCTCATTAGCGGATGAGCAGTTCTTC
CASSSLADEQFF